The 29 T cell receptor beta chains below come from one sample, sequenced in a study of CD8+ T cells in alopecia areata. Following extraction, RNA underwent reverse transcription to cDNA, which served as the sequencing template. Sequencing was performed with immunoSEQ multiplex PCR; in TCRdb, only in-frame clones are kept and a portion is missing. Here the sample spans 200,000 to 250,000 clones, about three fifths being singletons. This specimen was CD4+ T cells sorted from blood, taken at week 0. These receptors all come from a human donor with alopecia areata.

V usage is TRBV9 and J usage is TRBJ1-2, with D maybe TRBD1 (5 bases). CDR1 is SGDLS, CDR2 YYNGEE, per germline. The CDR3 runs to 15 residues. V lost 6 bases, J lost 3 bases, and 18 bases lay in between. CDR3 nucleotide sequence: TGTGCCAGCACCCTCCGAGAGGGGCCCGACTATGGCTACACCTTC. Its translation is CASTLREGPDYGYTF.

This clone was recorded only once. This chain links TRBV30 with TRBJ1-1, with D maybe TRBD1 (5 bases). Deletions cut 2 bases from V and 10 bases from J, with 17 bases between. Per the germline V gene, CDR1 is GTSNPN and CDR2 is SVGIG (reference sequence). The CDR3 runs to 13 residues. The CDR3 is CAWSTAPGAGAFF. The CDR3 bases are TGTGCCTGGAGTACGGCCCCTGGGGCCGGAGCTTTCTTT.

The chain uses TRBV30 and TRBJ2-7; maybe TRBD2 (5 bases). The V end lost 3 bases, the J end lost 1 base, and 16 bases lay between the germline ends. Germline loops: CDR1 GTSNPN, CDR2 SVGIG (reference sequence). The CDR3 spans 15 residues. The CDR3 protein is CAWSTRSPGSYEQYF. The CDR3 bases are TGTGCCTGGAGCACCCGCTCCCCGGGATCCTACGAGCAGTACTTC.

In its sample, this clone was seen a few times. Other nucleotide sequences from this sample produce the same CDR3. V is TRBV4-1 and J is TRBJ2-2, with no clear D. The CDR3 extends over 14 amino acids. Trimming removed 4 bases from V and 1 base from J, with 7 bases in between. Germline V gene lookup returns CDR1 MGHRA and CDR2 YSYEKL. Here the CDR3 reads CASSLTENTGELFF. CDR3 in DNA: TGCGCCAGCAGCCTGACGGAGAACACCGGGGAGCTGTTTTTT.

The chain uses TRBV27 and TRBJ2-7, with 7 positions matching TRBD1. J was trimmed by 2 bases and V by 7 bases; bases with no gene match: 8. The CDR3 length is 14 residues. Germline V gene sequence: CDR1 MNHEY, CDR2 SMNVEV (reference sequence). For the CDR3, the DNA is TGTGCCAGCACCAAACAGGGGTCCCCCTACGAGCAGTACTTC. It codes for CASTKQGSPYEQYF.

This clone was seen more than once but under ten times. This chain connects TRBV4-2 to TRBJ2-1; 9 bases agree with TRBD2. Germline V gives CDR1 LGHNA, CDR2 YNFKEQ. J lost 9 bases, V lost 1 base, and 4 bases had no gene match. There are 14 residues in the CDR3. CDR3 sequence: CASSQVAGAGEQFF. CDR3 in DNA: TGTGCCAGCAGCCAAGTAGCGGGAGCCGGTGAGCAGTTCTTC.

A few counts support this clone. The V gene is TRBV12-5, the J gene TRBJ1-2; no reliable D call. The length of the CDR3 is 13 residues. CDR1 and CDR2 (germline): LGHNT, FRNRAP. Trimming removed 6 bases at V and 4 bases at J, with 12 bases between. CDR3 region: CASGGFNLYGYTF. In DNA, the CDR3 is TGTGCTAGTGGGGGATTCAACCTCTATGGCTACACCTTC.

The chain recombines TRBV27 with TRBJ2-7, with a possible D match to TRBD2 (7 bases). From germline, CDR1 is MNHEY and CDR2 SMNVEV (reference sequence). This CDR3 is 13 amino acids long. V lost 5 bases and J lost 6, with 14 bases in between. The CDR3 is CASSRREDSEQYF. The CDR3 DNA reads TGTGCCAGCAGTCGTCGGGAGGACAGCGAGCAGTACTTC.

The V gene is TRBV30, the J gene TRBJ2-3; 9 nucleotides line up with TRBD1. V lost 3 bases to trimming and J lost 4 bases; unmatched junction nucleotides: 11. The CDR3 covers 16 residues. Germline CDR1 and CDR2: GTSNPN and SVGIG (reference sequence). CDR3 in amino acids: CAWSLGTGRSADTQYF. The CDR3 DNA reads TGTGCCTGGAGCCTGGGGACAGGGAGGTCTGCAGATACGCAGTATTTT.

The V gene is TRBV10-2, the J gene TRBJ2-2; 11 bases fit TRBD2. After removal of 6 bases from V and 5 bases from J, the junction contained 8 bases not matched to a gene. In germline, CDR1 is WSHSY, CDR2 SAAADI. CDR3 length equals 16 residues. CDR3 in amino acids: CASRISGRAVTGELFF. The CDR3 coding sequence is TGCGCCAGCAGGATTAGCGGGAGGGCCGTTACCGGGGAGCTGTTTTTT.

This clone has more than one count but fewer than ten. The gene calls are TRBV30 and TRBJ2-1, with TRBD1 identical over 8 bases. Germline CDR1 is GTSNPN and CDR2 is SVGIG (reference sequence). The ends lost 6 bases at V and 2 bases at J; junction bases unmatched: 6. The CDR3 is made up of 14 amino acids. CDR3 residues: CACTDRGPYNEQFF. The DNA for the CDR3 is TGTGCCTGCACCGACAGGGGACCCTACAATGAGCAGTTCTTC.

The chain joins TRBV29-1 to TRBJ2-5; D is perhaps TRBD1 or TRBD2 (6 bases each). V lost 4 bases and J 1 base, leaving 7 bases between the germline ends. The CDR3 extends over 12 amino acids. Germline V gene sequence: CDR1 SQVTM, CDR2 ANQGSEA. The CDR3 region has the DNA TGCAGCGTTGGGGGGGCCCAAGAGACCCAGTACTTC. Protein: CSVGGAQETQYF.

The chain links TRBV5-4 to TRBJ1-1, with D perhaps matching TRBD1 (6 bases). With 4 bases removed from V and 11 bases from J, the gap between germline ends came to 27 bases. Germline values: CDR1 SGHNT, CDR2 YYREEE (reference sequence). The CDR3 is 16 amino acids. CDR3 amino acids: CASSLQPRGGAGGAFF. CDR3 bases: TGTGCCAGCAGCCTCCAACCCCGGGGGGGCGCGGGAGGTGCTTTCTTT.

The chain recombines TRBV6-1 with TRBJ2-4, with D perhaps TRBD2 (5 bases). V was trimmed by 7 bases and J by 1 base, leaving 11 bases between them. Looked up from germline, CDR1 is MNHNS and CDR2 is SASEGT. The CDR3 runs to 14 residues. CDR3 protein: CASIGWRAKNIQYF. CDR3 nucleotides: TGTGCCAGCATTGGGTGGAGGGCCAAAAACATTCAGTACTTC.

The genes are TRBV29-1 and TRBJ2-7; perhaps TRBD1 as D (8 bases). This CDR3 comprises 14 residues. CDR1 is SQVTM, CDR2 ANQGSEA, per germline. Between the trimmed V and J ends, which lost 6 bases and 6 bases, there was a span of 21 bases. The CDR3 nucleotides read TGCAGCGTCGCAAAAACAGGGGGGGTAGGCGAGCAGTACTTC. Protein product: CSVAKTGGVGEQYF.

The genes are TRBV27 and TRBJ1-2, with TRBD1 as a possible D gene (6 bases). V was trimmed by 5 bases and J by 4 bases, leaving 14 bases between them. The CDR3 runs 14 residues. Germline CDR1 reads MNHEY; CDR2 reads SMNVEV (reference sequence). Written as DNA, the CDR3 is TGTGCCAGCAGTCGAGGGGACACAGGCTATGGCTACACCTTC. It codes for CASSRGDTGYGYTF.

The rearrangement links TRBV6-5 to TRBJ1-4; D unresolved. Trimming left V 8 bases short and J 5 bases short, with 12 bases between. This CDR3 has 13 amino acids. CDR1 is MNHEY and CDR2 is SVGAGI in the germline V gene. The CDR3 reads CASRGYLNEKLFF. DNA of the CDR3: TGTGCCAGCCGAGGATACTTAAATGAAAAACTGTTTTTT.

The chain has TRBV5-4 and TRBJ2-5, with D possibly matching TRBD2 (5 bases). In germline, CDR1 is SGHNT, CDR2 YYREEE (reference sequence). The CDR3 length is 15 residues. Trimming took off 4 bases at V and 5 bases at J, with 18 bases between the two ends. CDR3 residues: CASSISLASHETQYF. The CDR3 nucleotides are TGTGCCAGCAGCATTTCCCTAGCCAGTCATGAGACCCAGTACTTC.

This clone was counted only a few times. The chain employs TRBV19 and TRBJ2-2; D tentatively reads TRBD1 or TRBD2 (5 bases each). The CDR3 sequence is 17 residues long. V was cut by 6 bases and J by 0 bases, with 17 bases left in between. Germline-derived CDR1 and CDR2 are LNHDA and SQIVND (reference sequence). The CDR3 region has the DNA TGTGCCAGTAGCCTCGGGGTGGGGACCCCGAACACCGGGGAGCTGTTTTTT. As protein: CASSLGVGTPNTGELFF.

This clone was counted ten times or more. This chain uses TRBV30 with TRBJ1-1; 9 bases match TRBD1. From germline, CDR1 is GTSNPN and CDR2 SVGIG (reference sequence). The CDR3 has 13 amino acids. V gave up 2 bases and J gave up 9 bases; unmatched junction bases: 7. CDR3 in DNA: TGTGCCTGGAGTCCGCCTGGACAGGGGAAAGCTTTCTTT. Protein: CAWSPPGQGKAFF.

This clone was picked up one time. The rearrangement joins TRBV30 to TRBJ1-1; D call uncertain. Trimming took 2 bases from V and 3 from J, leaving 10 bases between them. Germline CDR1 GTSNPN, CDR2 SVGIG (reference sequence). This CDR3 has 13 residues. CDR3 sequence: CAWSLRRDTEAFF. As DNA, the CDR3 is TGTGCCTGGAGTCTCCGACGGGACACTGAAGCTTTCTTT.

V usage is TRBV30 and J usage is TRBJ1-5; perhaps TRBD1 as D (5 bases). The length of the CDR3 is 13 residues. Trimming removed 0 bases from V and 5 bases from J, with 8 bases in between. CDR1 GTSNPN and CDR2 SVGIG come from the germline V gene (reference sequence). CDR3 nucleotides: TGTGCCTGGAGTGTAGGGGAGGATCAGCCCCAGCATTTT. It yields the protein CAWSVGEDQPQHF.

V and J are TRBV29-1 and TRBJ1-1; maybe TRBD1 (5 bases). Germline values: CDR1 SQVTM, CDR2 ANQGSEA. The CDR3 contains 13 residues. The V and J ends lost 6 bases and 1 base respectively, with 12 bases between them. CDR3 protein: CSVQTGTNTEAFF. CDR3 in DNA: TGCAGCGTACAAACAGGTACGAACACTGAAGCTTTCTTT.

This clone was detected only a few times. The J gene is TRBJ2-2, the V gene TRBV5-4; D might be TRBD1 or TRBD2, each matching 5 bases. V was clipped by 2 bases and J by 2 bases, with 7 bases between them. Germline-derived CDR1 and CDR2 are SGHNT and YYREEE (reference sequence). The CDR3 contains 14 residues. The DNA of the CDR3 is TGTGCCAGCAGCTTTAGGGACAACACCGGGGAGCTGTTTTTT. This encodes CASSFRDNTGELFF.

The chain employs TRBV7-8 and TRBJ2-1; TRBD2 is a possible D gene (6 bases). Germline V lookup: CDR1 SGHVS, CDR2 FQNEAQ. Trimming left V 4 bases short and J 5 bases short, with 12 bases between. The CDR3 runs 14 residues. This CDR3 is CASSYGLQNNEQFF. The CDR3 DNA sequence: TGTGCCAGCAGCTACGGACTACAGAACAATGAGCAGTTCTTC.

This clone has only a few counts. The chain carries TRBV5-4 and TRBJ2-1; TRBD2 matches at 11 bases. Germline CDR1 and CDR2: SGHNT and YYREEE (reference sequence). The CDR3 contains 15 residues. V lost 4 bases and J lost 3; bases outside the gene matches: 3. The CDR3 nucleotides are TGTGCCAGCAGCCTTGGACTAGCGGGCTACAATGAGCAGTTCTTC. Protein sequence: CASSLGLAGYNEQFF. Based on the CDR3 plus reference TRBV5-4 and TRBJ2-1, the full variable domain is ETGVTQSPTHLIKTRGQQVTLRCSSQSGHNTVSWYQQALGQGPQFIFQYYREEENGRGNFPPRFSGLQFPNYSSELNVNALELDDSALYLCASSLGLAGYNEQFFGPGTRLTVL.

The chain has TRBV25-1 and TRBJ1-1, with a possible D match to TRBD1 (5 bases). CDR1 and CDR2 (germline): MGHDK, SYGVNS. This CDR3 is built from 12 residues. The V gene lost 6 bases and the J gene lost 8 bases, with 13 bases spanning the gap. CDR3 in DNA: TGTGCCAGCAGGACCGGGGGTGTGGAAGCTTTCTTT. Translating it yields CASRTGGVEAFF.

J is TRBJ2-3 and V is TRBV2, with D possibly being TRBD1 or TRBD2 (6 bases each). The length of the CDR3 is 15 residues. Germline V lookup: CDR1 SNHLY, CDR2 FYNNEI. The ends were cut back, 4 bases at V and 0 bases at J, with 11 bases in the middle. The CDR3 protein is CASSGGGLSTDTQYF. DNA of the CDR3: TGTGCCAGCAGTGGAGGGGGACTGAGCACAGATACGCAGTATTTT.

The V call is TRBV15, the J call TRBJ1-2; weak D call: TRBD1 (6 bases). This CDR3 spans 15 amino acids. Germline lookup yields CDR1 LNHNV and CDR2 YYDKDF (reference sequence). The germline V and J ends were trimmed by 0 bases and 5 bases, with 13 bases remaining between them. The CDR3, as DNA: TGTGCCACCAGCAGAGAGGCACAGGGCGTTTATGGCTACACCTTC. It specifies CATSREAQGVYGYTF.